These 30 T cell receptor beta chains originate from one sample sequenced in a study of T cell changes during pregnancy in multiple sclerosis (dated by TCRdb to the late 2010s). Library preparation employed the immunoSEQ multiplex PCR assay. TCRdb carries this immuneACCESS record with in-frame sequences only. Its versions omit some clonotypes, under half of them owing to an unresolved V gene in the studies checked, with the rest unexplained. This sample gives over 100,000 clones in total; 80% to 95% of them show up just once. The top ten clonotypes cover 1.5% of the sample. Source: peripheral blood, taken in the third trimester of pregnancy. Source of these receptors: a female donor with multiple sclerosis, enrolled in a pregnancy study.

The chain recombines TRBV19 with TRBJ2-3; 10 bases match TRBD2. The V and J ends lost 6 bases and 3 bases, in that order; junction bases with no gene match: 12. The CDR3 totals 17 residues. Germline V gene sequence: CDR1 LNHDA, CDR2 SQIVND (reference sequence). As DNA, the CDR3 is TGTGCCAGTAGCAGCCTACGAGCGGGACTAGCGACAGATACGCAGTATTTT. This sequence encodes CASSSLRAGLATDTQYF.

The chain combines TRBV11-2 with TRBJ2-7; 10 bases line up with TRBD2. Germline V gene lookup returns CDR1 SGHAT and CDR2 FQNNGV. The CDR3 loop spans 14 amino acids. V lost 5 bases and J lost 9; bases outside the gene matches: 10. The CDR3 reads CASSIGWLAGVQYF. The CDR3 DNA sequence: TGTGCCAGCAGCATAGGGTGGCTAGCGGGGGTGCAGTACTTC.

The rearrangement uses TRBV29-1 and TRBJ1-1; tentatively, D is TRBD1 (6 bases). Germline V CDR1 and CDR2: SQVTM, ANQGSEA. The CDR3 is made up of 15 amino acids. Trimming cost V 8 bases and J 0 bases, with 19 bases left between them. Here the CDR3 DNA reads TGCAGCTTTAGACTTGGTCGGGACATGAACACTGAAGCTTTCTTT. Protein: CSFRLGRDMNTEAFF.

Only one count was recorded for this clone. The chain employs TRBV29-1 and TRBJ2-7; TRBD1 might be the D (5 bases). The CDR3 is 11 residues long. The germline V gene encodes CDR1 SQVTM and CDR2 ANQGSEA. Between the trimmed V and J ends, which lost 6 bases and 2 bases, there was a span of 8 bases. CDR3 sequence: CSVGRAYEQYF. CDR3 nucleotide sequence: TGCAGCGTCGGCAGGGCCTACGAGCAGTACTTC.

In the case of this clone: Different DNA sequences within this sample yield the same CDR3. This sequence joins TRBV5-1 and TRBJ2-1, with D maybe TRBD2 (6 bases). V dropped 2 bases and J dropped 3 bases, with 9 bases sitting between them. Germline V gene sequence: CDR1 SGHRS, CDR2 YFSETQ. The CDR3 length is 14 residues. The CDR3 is CASSLAGSYNEQFF. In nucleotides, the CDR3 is TGCGCCAGCAGCTTAGCGGGTAGCTACAATGAGCAGTTCTTC.

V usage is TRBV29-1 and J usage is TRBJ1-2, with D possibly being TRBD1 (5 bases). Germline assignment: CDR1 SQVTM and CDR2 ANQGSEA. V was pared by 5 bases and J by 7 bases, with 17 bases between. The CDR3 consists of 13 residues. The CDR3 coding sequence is TGCAGCGTTTGGGGTCGGGAGGGGACTGGCTACACCTTC. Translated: CSVWGREGTGYTF.

CDR3 DNA sequence: TGTGCCAGCAGCCCCCCGGGGGGGACAGGGACCTACGAGCAGTACTTC. Residues: CASSPPGGTGTYEQYF. The V and J genes are TRBV7-9 and TRBJ2-7; D is perhaps TRBD1 (9 bases). This CDR3 is built from 16 residues. The V end was cut by 5 bases, the J end by 2 bases, with 19 bases between. Per germline, CDR1 SEHNR and CDR2 FQNEAQ (reference sequence).

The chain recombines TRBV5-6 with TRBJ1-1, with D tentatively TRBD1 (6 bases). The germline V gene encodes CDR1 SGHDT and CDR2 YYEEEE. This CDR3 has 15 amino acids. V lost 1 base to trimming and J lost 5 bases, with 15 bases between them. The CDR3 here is CASSLIGRGKTEAFF. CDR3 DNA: TGTGCCAGCAGCTTGATCGGCAGGGGAAAGACTGAAGCTTTCTTT.

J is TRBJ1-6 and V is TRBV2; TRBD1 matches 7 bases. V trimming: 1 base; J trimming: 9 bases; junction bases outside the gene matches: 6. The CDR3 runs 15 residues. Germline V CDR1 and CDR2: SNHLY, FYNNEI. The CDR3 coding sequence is TGTGCCAGCAGTGAAGTGGACAGGTCTCGTTCACCCCTCCACTTT. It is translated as CASSEVDRSRSPLHF.

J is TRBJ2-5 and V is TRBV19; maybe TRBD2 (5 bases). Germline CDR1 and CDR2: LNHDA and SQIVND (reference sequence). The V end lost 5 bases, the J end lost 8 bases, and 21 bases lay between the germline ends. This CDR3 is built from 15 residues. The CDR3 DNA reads TGTGCCAGTAGTGGGCCAGGAGGTTCAGGTACAACCCAGTACTTC. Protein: CASSGPGGSGTTQYF.

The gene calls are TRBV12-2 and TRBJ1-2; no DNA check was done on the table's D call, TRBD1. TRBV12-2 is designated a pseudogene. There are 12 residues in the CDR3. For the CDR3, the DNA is TGTGCAAGTCGCTTAGCGCCAGAAGGCTACACCTTC. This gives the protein CASRLAPEGYTF.

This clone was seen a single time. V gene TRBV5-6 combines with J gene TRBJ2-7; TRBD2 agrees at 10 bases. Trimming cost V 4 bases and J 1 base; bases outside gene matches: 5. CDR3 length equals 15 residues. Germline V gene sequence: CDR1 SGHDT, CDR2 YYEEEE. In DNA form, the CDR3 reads TGTGCCAGCAGCCCCATAGCGGGGGGATCCTACGAGCAGTACTTC. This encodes CASSPIAGGSYEQYF.

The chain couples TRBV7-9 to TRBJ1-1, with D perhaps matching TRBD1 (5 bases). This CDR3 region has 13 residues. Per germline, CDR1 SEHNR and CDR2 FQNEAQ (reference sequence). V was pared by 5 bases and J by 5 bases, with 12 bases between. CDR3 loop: CASSLQGRTEAFF. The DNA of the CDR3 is TGTGCCAGCAGCCTCCAGGGAAGAACTGAAGCTTTCTTT.

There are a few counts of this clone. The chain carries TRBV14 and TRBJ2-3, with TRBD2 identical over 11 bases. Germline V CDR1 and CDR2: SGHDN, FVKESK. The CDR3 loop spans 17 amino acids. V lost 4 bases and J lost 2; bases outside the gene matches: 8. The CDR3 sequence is CASSPFRLAGITDTQYF. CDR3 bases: TGTGCCAGCAGCCCGTTTAGACTAGCGGGGATCACAGATACGCAGTATTTT. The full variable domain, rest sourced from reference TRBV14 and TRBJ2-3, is EAGVTQFPSHSVIEKGQTVTLRCDPISGHDNLYWYRRVMGKEIKFLLHFVKESKQDESGMPNNRFLAERTGGTYSTLKVQPAELEDSGVYFCASSPFRLAGITDTQYFGPGTRLTVL.

CDR3 DNA: TGTGCCAGCAGCCGTCGACAGACGACAACTAATGAAAAACTGTTTTTT. Translation: CASSRRQTTTNEKLFF. V and J are TRBV6-6 and TRBJ1-4, with TRBD1 as a possible D gene (5 bases). V lost 6 bases to trimming and J lost 0 bases, with 14 bases between them. Per germline, CDR1 MNHNY and CDR2 SVGAGI (reference sequence). The CDR3 has 16 amino acids.

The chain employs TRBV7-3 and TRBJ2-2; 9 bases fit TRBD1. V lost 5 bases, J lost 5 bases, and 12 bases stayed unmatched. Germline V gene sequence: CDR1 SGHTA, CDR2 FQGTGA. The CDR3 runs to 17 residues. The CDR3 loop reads CASSPPTGTGRTGELFF. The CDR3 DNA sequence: TGTGCCAGCAGCCCCCCGACCGGGACAGGGAGAACCGGGGAGCTGTTTTTT.

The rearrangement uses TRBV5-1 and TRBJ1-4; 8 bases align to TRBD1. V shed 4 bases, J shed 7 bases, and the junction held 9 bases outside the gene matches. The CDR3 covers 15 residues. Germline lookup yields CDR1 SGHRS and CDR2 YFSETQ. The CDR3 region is CASSLWTGRSEKLFF. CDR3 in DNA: TGCGCCAGCAGCCTGTGGACAGGGCGAAGTGAAAAACTGTTTTTT.

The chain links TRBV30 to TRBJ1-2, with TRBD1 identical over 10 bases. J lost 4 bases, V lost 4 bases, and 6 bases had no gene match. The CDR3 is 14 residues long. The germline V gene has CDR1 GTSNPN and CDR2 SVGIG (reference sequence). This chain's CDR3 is CAWIEWTGGYGYTF. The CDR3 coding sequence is TGTGCCTGGATAGAATGGACAGGGGGCTATGGCTACACCTTC.

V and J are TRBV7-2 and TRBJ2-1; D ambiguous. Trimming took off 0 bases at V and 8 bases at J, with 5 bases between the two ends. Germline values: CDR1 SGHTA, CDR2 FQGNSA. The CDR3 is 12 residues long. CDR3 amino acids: CASSLAGHEQFF. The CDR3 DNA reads TGTGCCAGCAGCTTAGCGGGCCATGAGCAGTTCTTC.

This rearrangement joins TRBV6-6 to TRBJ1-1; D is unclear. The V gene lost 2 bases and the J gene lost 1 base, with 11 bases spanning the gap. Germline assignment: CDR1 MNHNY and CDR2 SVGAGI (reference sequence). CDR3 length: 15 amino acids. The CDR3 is CASSYAGSANTEAFF. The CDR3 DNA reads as TGTGCCAGCAGTTACGCCGGGTCAGCGAACACTGAAGCTTTCTTT.

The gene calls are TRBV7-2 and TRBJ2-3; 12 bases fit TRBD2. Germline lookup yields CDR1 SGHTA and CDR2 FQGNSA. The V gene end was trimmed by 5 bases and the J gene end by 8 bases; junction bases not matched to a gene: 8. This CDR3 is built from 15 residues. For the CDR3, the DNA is TGTGCCAGCAGCCGTACTAGCGGGGGGTTGGTTACGCAGTATTTT. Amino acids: CASSRTSGGLVTQYF.

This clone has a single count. The CDR3 sequence is CASSSGLAGDPWQETQYF. The DNA for the CDR3 is TGTGCCAGCAGCTCGGGACTAGCGGGAGACCCCTGGCAAGAGACCCAGTACTTC. This sequence joins TRBV2 and TRBJ2-5; 14 positions match TRBD2. The junction had 11 bases not matched to a gene; V was cut back by 6 bases and J by 2 bases. This CDR3 comprises 18 residues. The germline V gene encodes CDR1 SNHLY and CDR2 FYNNEI.

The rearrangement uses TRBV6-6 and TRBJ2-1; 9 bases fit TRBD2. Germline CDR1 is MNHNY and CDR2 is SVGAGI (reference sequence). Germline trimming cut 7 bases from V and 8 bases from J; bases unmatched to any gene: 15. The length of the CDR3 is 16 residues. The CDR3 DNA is TGTGCCAGCAAGGGCCCGGCAGGCGGGGGGGTCGATGAGCAGTTCTTC. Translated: CASKGPAGGGVDEQFF.

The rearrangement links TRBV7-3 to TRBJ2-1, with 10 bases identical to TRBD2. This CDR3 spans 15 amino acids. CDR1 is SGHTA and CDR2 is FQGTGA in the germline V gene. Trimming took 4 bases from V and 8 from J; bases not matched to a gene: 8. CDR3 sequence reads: CASSSQTSGVDEQFF. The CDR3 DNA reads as TGTGCCAGCAGCTCCCAAACTAGCGGGGTCGATGAGCAGTTCTTC.

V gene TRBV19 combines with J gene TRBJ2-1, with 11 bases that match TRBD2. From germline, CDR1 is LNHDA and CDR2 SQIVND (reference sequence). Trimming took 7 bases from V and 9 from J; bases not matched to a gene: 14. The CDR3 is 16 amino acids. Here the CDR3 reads CASTAYTSGRRGEQFF. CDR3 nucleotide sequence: TGTGCCAGTACGGCCTATACTAGCGGGAGAAGGGGTGAGCAGTTCTTC.

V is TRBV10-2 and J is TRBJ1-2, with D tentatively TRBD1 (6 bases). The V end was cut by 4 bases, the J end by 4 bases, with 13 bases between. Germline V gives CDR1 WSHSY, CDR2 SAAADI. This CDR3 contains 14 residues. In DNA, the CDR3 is TGCGCCAGCAGTGGACCAGGGGACGGCTATGGCTACACCTTC. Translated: CASSGPGDGYGYTF.

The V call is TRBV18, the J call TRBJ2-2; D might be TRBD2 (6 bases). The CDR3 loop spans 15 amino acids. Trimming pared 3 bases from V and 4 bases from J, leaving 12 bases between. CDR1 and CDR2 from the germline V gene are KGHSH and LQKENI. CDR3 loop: CASSPRGAGTGELFF. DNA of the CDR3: TGTGCCAGCTCACCTCGGGGAGCGGGCACCGGGGAGCTGTTTTTT.

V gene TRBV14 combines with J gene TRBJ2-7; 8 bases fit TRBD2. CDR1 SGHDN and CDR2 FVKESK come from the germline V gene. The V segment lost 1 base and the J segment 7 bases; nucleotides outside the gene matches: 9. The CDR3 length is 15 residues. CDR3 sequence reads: CASSQAGGKIGEQYF. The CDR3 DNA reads TGTGCCAGCAGCCAAGCGGGGGGGAAGATCGGTGAGCAGTACTTC.

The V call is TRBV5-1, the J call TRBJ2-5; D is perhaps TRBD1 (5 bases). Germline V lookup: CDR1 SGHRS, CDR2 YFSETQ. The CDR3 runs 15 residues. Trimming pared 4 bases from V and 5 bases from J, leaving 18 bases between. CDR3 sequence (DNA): TGCGCCAGCAGCCGCGCAGGGTATGGTGTGGAGACCCAGTACTTC. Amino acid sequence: CASSRAGYGVETQYF.

CDR3 coding DNA: TGTGCCAGCAGTTTGGGACAGGGAACTCCTGGAAACACCATATATTTT. Translation gives CASSLGQGTPGNTIYF. The chain couples TRBV6-5 to TRBJ1-3; TRBD1 matches 9 bases. J was trimmed by 2 bases and V by 4 bases; bases with no gene match: 6. Germline V gene lookup returns CDR1 MNHEY and CDR2 SVGAGI. The length of the CDR3 is 16 residues.